This TCR beta chain was recovered during a study of cytomegalovirus exposure and HLA in healthy donors. Study details: Unique TCR beta sequences numbering some 120 million came from 150 million to 200 million T cells in an earlier analysis. Most genotyped donors, 65% to 85% of more than 300, had Caucasian-associated genetic ancestry.

Germline loops: CDR1 LGHNA, CDR2 YNFKEQ. The CDR3 is 14 amino acids. The PCR was carried out with 60 Vbeta primers and 13 Jbeta primers. The protocol was immunoSEQ multiplex PCR, while the TCRdb copy is restricted to in-frame clones and leaves out a portion. This repertoire shows fewer than 250,000 clones, roughly 79% found once; its top ten account for 1.6%. The specimen sequenced was PBMCs. The chain has TRBV4-2 and TRBJ2-5, with 9 positions matching TRBD1. The J call may be faulty, since TRBJ2-7 better matches the DNA end. The TCR originated in a woman in her late teens or twenties in good health and CMV-seronegative. The CDR3 DNA reads as TGTGCCAGCAGCCTGCGGACAGGGGTTGACGAGCAGTACTTC. Protein sequence: CASSLRTGVDEQYF.